This is a list of T cell receptor beta chains from one sample in a study of blood T cell repertoires in COVID-19. Repertoires were generated with immunoSEQ multiplex PCR, while TCRdb's copy carries only in-frame clones and drops some. The table has about 360,000 clones, around 84% seen once. The sequenced sample was peripheral blood. These receptors came from a human donor in a cohort sampled during active COVID-19. CDR3s include the opening cysteine and the closing phenylalanine or tryptophan. A D gene is named only where the DNA matches it firmly. Clone size is stated in some rows and not others, as once, few, many or a class when expanded.

j_gene	v_gene	d_gene	abundance	CDR3nt	CDR3aa
TRBJ2-5	TRBV7-6	TRBD2	.	TGTGCCAGCAGCCTGGGCATTATAGCGGGGCCCCTGGCCCAGTACTTC	CASSLGIIAGPLAQYF
TRBJ2-3	TRBV7-8	TRBD2	.	TGTGCCAGCAGCTTAGTTAGCGGGAGGGCCGTAGATACGCAGTATTTT	CASSLVSGRAVDTQYF
TRBJ1-2	TRBV30	.	.	TGTGCCTGGAGTTCGGGGGAGTTGGATGGCTACACCTTC	CAWSSGELDGYTF
TRBJ1-3	TRBV6-2/TRBV6-3	TRBD1	.	TGTGCCAGCAGTCCCGGGACAGGGACCTCTTACTCTGGAAACACCATATATTTT	CASSPGTGTSYSGNTIYF
TRBJ2-7	TRBV18	.	once	TGTGCCAGCTCTCCTGACGGTGCGGGAAATAATTACGAGCAGTACTTC	CASSPDGAGNNYEQYF
TRBJ2-7	TRBV5-8	.	.	TGTGCCAGCAGCTCGTTGGACACGGTCTATGAGCAGTACTTC	CASSSLDTVYEQYF
TRBJ2-1	TRBV7-9	TRBD2	.	TGTGCCAGCAGTCGAGCCTTAGGGACTAGCAATGAGCAGTTCTTC	CASSRALGTSNEQFF
TRBJ1-5	TRBV15	.	.	TGTGCCACCAGCAGAGCCAGGGATAGCAATCAGCCCCAGCATTTT	CATSRARDSNQPQHF
TRBJ2-1	TRBV27	.	.	TGTGCCAGCAGTTTTGGGGGAGGCACCTACAATGAGCAGTTCTTC	CASSFGGGTYNEQFF
TRBJ1-5	TRBV21-1	.	.	TGTGCCAGCAGCCCCTGGGGGCATTTTAGCAATCAGCCCCAGCATTTT	CASSPWGHFSNQPQHF
TRBJ2-7	TRBV19	.	.	TGTGCCAGTAGTACGACCGCAAGCGGTACCTTAACCTACGAGCAGTACTTC	CASSTTASGTLTYEQYF
TRBJ2-7	TRBV4-2	.	few	TGTGCCAGCAGCCAAGATAACGCGAGTCCGTACTACGAGCAGTACTTC	CASSQDNASPYYEQYF
TRBJ1-2	TRBV25-1	.	few	TGTGCCAGCAGTGAATCCGTAGACAGCAACTATGGCTACACCTTC	CASSESVDSNYGYTF
TRBJ1-6	TRBV27	.	.	TGTGCCAGCCGTAACCTAGGGGCGCGGAATTCACCCCTCCACTTT	CASRNLGARNSPLHF
TRBJ1-2	TRBV5-6	.	few	TGTGCCAGCAGCTTGAGTCGCCTTGCGGGCAACTATGGCTACACCTTC	CASSLSRLAGNYGYTF
TRBJ1-2	TRBV2	.	.	TGTGCCAGCAGTGCTGACGAACAGGGATTCTATGGCTACACCTTC	CASSADEQGFYGYTF
TRBJ2-7	TRBV12-3/TRBV12-4	.	.	TGTGCCAGCAGTTTGGGCAGCTACGAGCAGTACTTC	CASSLGSYEQYF
TRBJ2-1	TRBV5-6	.	.	TGTGCCAGCAGCCGGACAGTCCTGAGCTCCTACAATGAGCAGTTCTTC	CASSRTVLSSYNEQFF
TRBJ1-1	TRBV6-5	.	.	TGTGCCAGCAGTCCCTCGAACACTGAAGCTTTCTTT	CASSPSNTEAFF
TRBJ2-2	TRBV3-1/TRBV3-2	.	.	TGTGCCAGCAGCTGGGCCTCCCCGGGAACCGGGGAGCTGTTTTTT	CASSWASPGTGELFF
TRBJ2-5	TRBV2	.	.	TGTGCCAGCAGCGTAGTTCAAGAGACCCAGTACTTC	CASSVVQETQYF
TRBJ2-7	TRBV2	TRBD1	.	TGTGCCAGCGGGAGGGACAGGGCCTACGAGCAGTACTTC	CASGRDRAYEQYF
TRBJ1-4	TRBV28	TRBD1	.	TGTGCGACCGGGACAGGATCCTCTTTGGATGAAAAACTGTTTTTT	CATGTGSSLDEKLFF
TRBJ1-5	TRBV12-5	.	.	TGTGCTAGTGGTTTTGGGCAGGGATCCGGCAATCAGCCCCAGCATTTT	CASGFGQGSGNQPQHF
TRBJ1-1	TRBV10-3	TRBD1	.	TGTGCCATCAGGGGACAGCGAAACACTGAAGCTTTCTTT	CAIRGQRNTEAFF
TRBJ2-7	TRBV7-9	TRBD2	.	TGTGCCAGCAGCGCGACAAGCGGGAGGGCCGTAGGCGAGCAGTACTTC	CASSATSGRAVGEQYF
TRBJ2-2	TRBV4-2	TRBD2	once	TGTGCCAGCAGCCAAGATACAGCGGGAGTCCCCGGGGAGCTGTTTTTT	CASSQDTAGVPGELFF
TRBJ1-5	TRBV7-9	.	.	TGTGCCAGCAGCTTAGCAGGGGGAGTCGGTCAGCCCCAGCATTTT	CASSLAGGVGQPQHF
TRBJ1-6	TRBV11-2	TRBD1	.	TGTGCCAGCAGCCTGCCCGGGACAGGGATACAGTATTCACCCCTCCACTTT	CASSLPGTGIQYSPLHF
TRBJ2-3	TRBV11-2	.	.	TGTGCCAGCAGCTTCACGGAGCGGGATACGCAGTATTTT	CASSFTERDTQYF
TRBJ2-6	TRBV19	.	.	TGTGCCAGTAGCTCCAGGGCCCCTGGGGCCAACGTCCTGACTTTC	CASSSRAPGANVLTF
TRBJ1-1	TRBV5-5	.	.	TGTGCCAGCAGCTCACCCCCCCGGGGGAACACTGAAGCTTTCTTT	CASSSPPRGNTEAFF
TRBJ2-7	TRBV6-6	TRBD1	.	TGTGCCAGCAGTTTCAGGCAGGGGGCCAACGAGCAGTACTTC	CASSFRQGANEQYF
TRBJ1-1	TRBV3-1/TRBV3-2	TRBD1	.	TGTGCCAGCAGGGACAGGGGAAAATACACTGAAGCTTTCTTT	CASRDRGKYTEAFF
TRBJ1-6	TRBV23-1	.	.	TGCGCCAGCAGTCAGAGAGTAGGTAGTGGGTTTGGTCTAGAGATTAATTCACCCCTCCACTTT	CASSQRVGSGFGLEINSPLHF
TRBJ2-1	TRBV6-5	TRBD1	.	TGTGCCAGCATCACCGGGACAGGGGGCTACAATGAGCAGTTCTTC	CASITGTGGYNEQFF
TRBJ2-1	TRBV5-4	TRBD2	.	TGTGCCAGCAGCTTGACTAGCGGGATAGTCGATGAGCAGTTCTTC	CASSLTSGIVDEQFF
TRBJ1-1	TRBV19	TRBD1	.	TGTGCCAGTAGTATAGAGGGACAGGGGACCCGGAACACTGAAGCTTTCTTT	CASSIEGQGTRNTEAFF
TRBJ1-2	TRBV6-5	.	.	TGTGCCAGCAGTCGACAGGCTCCTAACTATGGCTACACCTTC	CASSRQAPNYGYTF
TRBJ2-7	TRBV11-1	.	.	TGTGCCAGCAGCCCACTGCGAGGTGCTGGGGAGCAGTACTTC	CASSPLRGAGEQYF
TRBJ1-1	TRBV5-1	.	.	TGCGCCAGCAGCTTAAACAGGGCAAGGGGGAGTGAAGCTTTCTTT	CASSLNRARGSEAFF
TRBJ2-2	TRBV12-3/TRBV12-4	.	.	TGTGCCAGCAGTCGGAGGTCGGACGGGGAGCTGTTTTTT	CASSRRSDGELFF
TRBJ2-1	TRBV19	.	.	TGTGCCAGTAGTAGCGTATCCTACAATGAGCAGTTCTTC	CASSSVSYNEQFF
TRBJ1-2	TRBV10-3	.	.	TGTGCCATCAGCCTGTTGAACTATGGCTACACCTTC	CAISLLNYGYTF
TRBJ2-5	TRBV6-5	TRBD1	.	TGTGCCGCTGGGCGGGACAGGGGTAGAAAGACCCAGTACTTC	CAAGRDRGRKTQYF
TRBJ2-7	TRBV4-2	.	.	TGTGCCAGCAGCCAACAACAGGGTGTGGGCGACGAGCAGTACTTC	CASSQQQGVGDEQYF
TRBJ1-1	TRBV30	.	few	TGTGCCTGGACGGTAAACGTCATGAACACTGAAGCTTTCTTT	CAWTVNVMNTEAFF
TRBJ1-4	TRBV4-2	.	.	TGTGCCAGCAGCCAAGTTAACAGGGCGAATGAAAAACTGTTTTTT	CASSQVNRANEKLFF
TRBJ1-5	TRBV4-1	TRBD1	.	TGCGCCAGCAGCCTACAGGGACAGGGCAATCAGCCCCAGCATTTT	CASSLQGQGNQPQHF
TRBJ2-7	TRBV5-1	TRBD2	many	TGCGCCAGCAGCTTCCAAGCGGGAGCCTACGAGCAGTACTTC	CASSFQAGAYEQYF
TRBJ2-1	TRBV9	TRBD2	.	TGTGCCAGCAGCGTAGGAGGGCGGGGGGGTTACAATGAGCAGTTCTTC	CASSVGGRGGYNEQFF
TRBJ1-4	TRBV10-3	.	.	TGTGCCACCTTTACTGCAACTAATGAAAAACTGTTTTTT	CATFTATNEKLFF
TRBJ1-2	TRBV5-6	TRBD1	.	TGTGCCAGCAGCTTGTGGGACAGGGTTTATGGCTACACCTTC	CASSLWDRVYGYTF
TRBJ2-5	TRBV30	.	.	TGTGCCTGGAGTCGCGGGATGGCTAAAGAGACCCAGTACTTC	CAWSRGMAKETQYF
TRBJ1-2	TRBV4-1	.	.	TGCGCCAGCAGCCTCGACGGAGCTAACTATGGCTACACCTTC	CASSLDGANYGYTF
TRBJ2-2	TRBV9	.	.	TGTGCCAGCAGCCTCCGGGACACAAACCCATGGACCGGGGAGCTGTTTTTT	CASSLRDTNPWTGELFF
TRBJ2-5	TRBV5-1	TRBD2	once	TGCGCCAGCAGCCCGGGACTAGGAAACCAAGAGACCCAGTACTTC	CASSPGLGNQETQYF
TRBJ2-2	TRBV7-6	TRBD2	.	TGTGCCAGCAGCGTAGCGGGGGGATGGAACACCGGGGAGCTGTTTTTT	CASSVAGGWNTGELFF
TRBJ2-1	TRBV2	.	.	TGTGCCAGCAGGGGCTTGAATGAGCAGTTCTTC	CASRGLNEQFF
TRBJ1-1	TRBV29-1	.	.	TGCAGCGTTGAATCCGCGGGAGGCGGGACTGAAGCTTTCTTT	CSVESAGGGTEAFF